The rows below give T cell receptor beta chains drawn from one sample of a study of CD8 T cells in ankylosing spondylitis. TCRdb called the 5' RACE reads again in MiXCR, with one record for every CDR3 protein. The data contain approximately 300,000 distinct CDR3 sequences, 6.5% to 10% of them seen just once; the ten biggest clones take up roughly 15%. The sequencing input was blood, either unsorted or a sorted T cell fraction (not recorded which). These receptors all stem from a male donor with ankylosing spondylitis. Both conserved end residues are part of each CDR3. The D gene is left open where the match is weak. For some rows the clone size is stated as once, few or many, or as a class when expanded; others skip it.

V gene: TRBV27; J gene: TRBJ2-1; clone size: few; D gene: TRBD2; CDR3 protein: CASSLDRLAGGPVNEQFF; CDR3 DNA: TGTGCCAGCAGTTTAGACAGACTAGCGGGAGGGCCGGTCAATGAGCAGTTCTTC
V gene: TRBV20-1; J gene: TRBJ1-5; clone size: few; D gene: NA; CDR3 protein: CSARLGGINQPQHF; CDR3 DNA: TGCAGTGCTAGGTTGGGTGGGATCAATCAGCCCCAGCATTTT
V gene: TRBV7-8; J gene: TRBJ1-1; clone size: NA; D gene: NA; CDR3 protein: CASSFKERTEAFF; CDR3 DNA: TGTGCCAGCAGCTTTAAGGAGCGGACTGAAGCTTTCTTT
V gene: TRBV5-1; J gene: TRBJ2-7; clone size: many; D gene: NA; CDR3 protein: CASSLDGQTYEQYF; CDR3 DNA: TGCGCCAGCAGCTTGGATGGACAAACCTACGAGCAGTACTTC
V gene: TRBV4-1; J gene: TRBJ1-3; clone size: many; D gene: NA; CDR3 protein: CASSQVRRNTIYF; CDR3 DNA: TGCGCCAGCAGCCAAGTTCGGAGAAACACCATATATTTT
V gene: TRBV29-1; J gene: TRBJ2-1; clone size: NA; D gene: NA; CDR3 protein: CSAEREAGHEQFF; CDR3 DNA: TGCAGCGCGGAGAGGGAGGCGGGTCATGAGCAGTTCTTC
V gene: TRBV7-9; J gene: TRBJ2-1; clone size: NA; D gene: TRBD2; CDR3 protein: CASSLATAGESFYEQFF; CDR3 DNA: TGTGCCAGCAGCTTAGCGACAGCGGGAGAAAGTTTTTATGAGCAGTTCTTC
V gene: TRBV6-1; J gene: TRBJ1-5; clone size: few; D gene: NA; CDR3 protein: CASSEGRDQPQHF; CDR3 DNA: TGTGCCAGCAGTGAAGGTAGGGACCAGCCCCAGCATTTT
V gene: TRBV18; J gene: TRBJ1-1; clone size: many; D gene: TRBD1; CDR3 protein: CASSPPGQGAATEAFF; CDR3 DNA: TGTGCCAGCTCACCACCGGGACAGGGTGCGGCCACTGAAGCTTTCTTT
V gene: TRBV5-5; J gene: TRBJ2-7; clone size: NA; D gene: NA; CDR3 protein: CASSLAGEGYEQYF; CDR3 DNA: TGTGCCAGCAGCTTGGCCGGAGAGGGCTACGAGCAGTACTTC
V gene: TRBV12-3/TRBV12-4; J gene: TRBJ2-1; clone size: many; D gene: NA; CDR3 protein: CASSPSRYNEQFF; CDR3 DNA: TGTGCCAGCAGCCCCTCTCGATACAATGAGCAGTTCTTC
V gene: TRBV28; J gene: TRBJ1-2; clone size: many; D gene: TRBD1; CDR3 protein: CASSLTGAVGRYGYTF; CDR3 DNA: TGTGCCAGCAGTCTCACAGGGGCAGTCGGACGGTATGGCTACACCTTC
V gene: TRBV30; J gene: TRBJ2-7; clone size: few; D gene: NA; CDR3 protein: CAWTNPASYEQYF; CDR3 DNA: TGTGCCTGGACGAATCCCGCCTCCTACGAGCAGTACTTC
V gene: TRBV3-1; J gene: TRBJ2-2; clone size: many; D gene: NA; CDR3 protein: CASSQETSLAGELFF; CDR3 DNA: TGTGCCAGCAGCCAAGAGACGAGCCTTGCGGGGGAGCTGTTTTTT
V gene: TRBV24-1; J gene: TRBJ1-2; clone size: NA; D gene: TRBD1; CDR3 protein: CATSEGQNYGYTF; CDR3 DNA: TGTGCCACCAGTGAGGGACAGAACTATGGCTACACCTTC
V gene: TRBV28; J gene: TRBJ2-7; clone size: NA; D gene: TRBD1; CDR3 protein: CASTMTGKLGWEQYF; CDR3 DNA: TGTGCCAGCACTATGACAGGGAAGTTGGGATGGGAGCAGTACTTC
V gene: TRBV9; J gene: TRBJ2-1; clone size: NA; D gene: TRBD2; CDR3 protein: CASSLQRGSSYNEQFF; CDR3 DNA: TGTGCCAGCAGCTTACAGCGGGGGAGCTCCTACAATGAGCAGTTCTTC
V gene: TRBV3-1; J gene: TRBJ2-7; clone size: NA; D gene: NA; CDR3 protein: CASSQGPIISEQYF; CDR3 DNA: TGTGCCAGCAGCCAAGGCCCCATTATCTCAGAGCAGTACTTC
V gene: TRBV7-9; J gene: TRBJ1-4; clone size: few; D gene: NA; CDR3 protein: CASSLERGQGGEKLFF; CDR3 DNA: TGTGCCAGCAGCTTAGAGAGAGGTCAGGGCGGCGAAAAACTGTTTTTT
V gene: TRBV27; J gene: TRBJ2-2; clone size: few; D gene: NA; CDR3 protein: CASSLQGGELFF; CDR3 DNA: TGTGCCAGCAGTTTACAGGGCGGGGAGCTGTTTTTT
V gene: TRBV12-5; J gene: TRBJ2-1; clone size: many; D gene: TRBD2; CDR3 protein: CASGLVPGTIKGNEQFF; CDR3 DNA: TGTGCTAGTGGTTTGGTACCCGGGACTATCAAAGGGAATGAGCAGTTCTTC
V gene: TRBV11-2; J gene: TRBJ2-2; clone size: few; D gene: NA; CDR3 protein: CASSLGLASTGELFF; CDR3 DNA: TGTGCCAGCAGCTTAGGATTAGCGAGCACCGGGGAGCTGTTTTTT
V gene: TRBV3-1; J gene: TRBJ2-5; clone size: few; D gene: TRBD2; CDR3 protein: CASSQGGLSHWGTQYF; CDR3 DNA: TGTGCCAGCAGCCAAGGGGGACTATCACACTGGGGGACCCAGTACTTC
V gene: TRBV7-9; J gene: TRBJ2-7; clone size: few; D gene: NA; CDR3 protein: CASSLGRDTDPSEQYF; CDR3 DNA: TGTGCCAGCAGCTTGGGCCGGGACACCGACCCCTCCGAGCAGTACTTC
V gene: TRBV19; J gene: TRBJ2-3; clone size: NA; D gene: NA; CDR3 protein: CASSMRQGFPTDTQYF; CDR3 DNA: TGTGCCAGTAGTATGCGGCAGGGGTTTCCCACAGATACGCAGTATTTT
V gene: TRBV29-1; J gene: TRBJ2-5; clone size: NA; D gene: TRBD1; CDR3 protein: CSVDRGLGETQYF; CDR3 DNA: TGCAGCGTCGACAGGGGACTTGGGGAGACCCAGTACTTC
V gene: TRBV12-3/TRBV12-4; J gene: TRBJ1-1; clone size: NA; D gene: TRBD1; CDR3 protein: CASSPTDRGVAEAFF; CDR3 DNA: TGTGCCAGCAGTCCAACCGACAGGGGAGTCGCTGAAGCTTTCTTT
V gene: TRBV4-1; J gene: TRBJ2-3; clone size: few; D gene: NA; CDR3 protein: CASSHAAATDTQYF; CDR3 DNA: TGCGCCAGCAGCCATGCAGCGGCGACAGATACGCAGTATTTT
V gene: TRBV18; J gene: TRBJ2-3; clone size: few; D gene: NA; CDR3 protein: CASSPVNQNTDTQYF; CDR3 DNA: TGTGCCAGCTCACCAGTTAACCAGAACACAGATACGCAGTATTTT
V gene: TRBV7-3; J gene: TRBJ1-1; clone size: NA; D gene: TRBD1; CDR3 protein: CASSSPDRSVSEAFF; CDR3 DNA: TGTGCCAGCAGCTCCCCGGACAGGAGTGTGTCTGAAGCTTTCTTT